One and the same sample provided the 8 T cell receptor beta chains below, sequenced in a study of blood T cells in healthy people across ages. The use of a sample-barcoded 5' primer and a J-beta primer mix characterized a second PCR of about 6 to 12 cycles. TCRdb reanalysed the 5' RACE reads using MiXCR and keeps one entry per CDR3 protein. This sample yields 450,000 to 600,000 distinct CDR3 sequences, of which 25% to 35% are seen a single time; 3.6% belongs to the top ten. This same sample was also taken into another study, of T cells of mothers and their children.

The material sequenced was blood. These TCRs come from a boy between 2 and 10 years old in good health.

This clonotype has only a few counts. The V gene is TRBV18, the J gene TRBJ2-5; possibly TRBD2 for D (6 bases). The germline CDR1 and CDR2 sequences are KGHSH and LQKENI. The CDR3 totals 17 residues. V was clipped by 8 bases and J by 7 bases, with 29 bases between them. CDR3 coding DNA: TGTGCCAGCCTGGGTCCGGGACCCTCCGGGGTTAGCGGGACCCAGTACTTC. It translates to CASLGPGPSGVSGTQYF.

This clonotype was observed a single time. The V call is TRBV6-5, the J call TRBJ2-7; TRBD1 is a possible D gene (6 bases). The CDR3 runs to 15 residues. Germline CDR1 is MNHEY and CDR2 is SVGAGI. V lost 0 bases, J lost 3 bases, and 12 bases lay in between. The CDR3 DNA follows: TGTGCCAGCAGTTACTCCGGGACACCTTACTACGAGCAGTACTTC. Its protein is CASSYSGTPYYEQYF.

This chain uses TRBV7-9 with TRBJ2-3; D call uncertain. The V gene's germline CDR1 is SEHNR and CDR2 FQNEAQ (reference sequence). The CDR3 sequence is 14 residues long. V shed 5 bases and J shed 1 base, with 10 bases lying between them. The CDR3 coding sequence is TGTGCCAGCAGCCCCACGAAGGGCACAGATACGCAGTATTTT. Translated: CASSPTKGTDTQYF.

The rearrangement links TRBV5-1 to TRBJ2-1; 8 positions match TRBD2. V lost 4 bases, J lost 4 bases, and 10 bases stayed unmatched. Per the germline V gene, CDR1 is SGHRS and CDR2 is YFSETQ. The CDR3 loop spans 16 amino acids. The CDR3 reads CASSLISAGGYNEQFF. For the CDR3, the DNA is TGCGCCAGCAGCCTCATCTCGGCGGGGGGTTACAATGAGCAGTTCTTC.

The CDR3 loop is CASSPLGAGGTDTQYF. As DNA, the CDR3 is TGTGCCAGCAGCCCTCTAGGAGCGGGGGGCACAGATACGCAGTATTTT. The V gene is TRBV7-8, the J gene TRBJ2-3, with 8 bases matching TRBD2. Germline assignment: CDR1 SGHVS and CDR2 FQNEAQ. The CDR3 sequence is 16 residues long. Trimming at V came to 5 bases and at J to 1 base, leaving 8 bases not matched to a gene.

This clonotype was detected only a few times. This chain uses TRBV6-5 with TRBJ2-1; 11 bases fit TRBD2. This CDR3 region has 15 residues. J lost 4 bases, V lost 5 bases, and 4 bases had no gene match. Germline CDR1 is MNHEY and CDR2 is SVGAGI. The CDR3 loop is CASSIAGGPYNEQFF. CDR3 bases: TGTGCCAGCAGTATAGCGGGGGGGCCTTACAATGAGCAGTTCTTC.

The chain recombines TRBV6-2 or TRBV6-3 with TRBJ2-1; TRBD2 matches 7 bases. V dropped 8 bases and J dropped 0; count of bases not matched to a gene: 4. This CDR3 is built from 14 residues. Germline V gene sequence: CDR1 MNHEY, CDR2 SVGEGT. The CDR3 sequence is CASDSGYSYNEQFF. Written as DNA, the CDR3 is TGTGCCAGCGATAGCGGGTACTCCTACAATGAGCAGTTCTTC.

V gene TRBV20-1 combines with J gene TRBJ2-5, with 7 bases fitting TRBD2. The germline V gene has CDR1 DFQATT and CDR2 SNEGSKA (reference sequence). Trimming at V came to 5 bases and at J to 5 bases, leaving 14 bases not matched to a gene. The CDR3 is made up of 15 amino acids. CDR3 protein: CSAAHLAEPRETQYF. The CDR3 coding sequence is TGCAGTGCTGCTCACCTAGCGGAGCCGAGGGAGACCCAGTACTTC.